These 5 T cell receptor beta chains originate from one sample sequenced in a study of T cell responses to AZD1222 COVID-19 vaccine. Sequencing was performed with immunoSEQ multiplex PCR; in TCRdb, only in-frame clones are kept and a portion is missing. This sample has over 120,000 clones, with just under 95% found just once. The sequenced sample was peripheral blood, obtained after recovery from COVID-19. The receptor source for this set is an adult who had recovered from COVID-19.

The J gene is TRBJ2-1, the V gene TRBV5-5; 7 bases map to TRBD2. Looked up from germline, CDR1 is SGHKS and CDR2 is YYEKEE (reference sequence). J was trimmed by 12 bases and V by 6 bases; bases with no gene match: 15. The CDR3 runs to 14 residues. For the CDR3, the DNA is TGTGCCAGCACCCCAGCCCCTAGCGGTCCAAGGCAGTTCTTC. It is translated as CASTPAPSGPRQFF.

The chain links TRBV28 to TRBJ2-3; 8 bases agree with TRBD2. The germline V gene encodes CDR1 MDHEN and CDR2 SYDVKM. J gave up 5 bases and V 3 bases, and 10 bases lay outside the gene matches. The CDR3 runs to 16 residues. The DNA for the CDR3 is TGTGCCAGCAGTTTTCTGTCGCGGGAGGCCAGAGATACGCAGTATTTT. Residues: CASSFLSREARDTQYF.

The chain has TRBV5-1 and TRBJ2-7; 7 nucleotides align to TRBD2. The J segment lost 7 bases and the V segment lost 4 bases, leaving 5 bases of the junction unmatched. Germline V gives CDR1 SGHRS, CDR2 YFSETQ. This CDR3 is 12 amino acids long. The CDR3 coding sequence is TGCGCCAGCAGCCCGGTGGGAGGGGAGCAGTACTTC. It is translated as CASSPVGGEQYF.

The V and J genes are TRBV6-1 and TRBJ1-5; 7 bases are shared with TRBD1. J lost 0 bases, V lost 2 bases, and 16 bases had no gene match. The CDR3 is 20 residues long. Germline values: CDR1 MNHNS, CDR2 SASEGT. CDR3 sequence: CASSERGGGVGSYSNQPQHF. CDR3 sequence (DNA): TGTGCCAGCAGTGAAAGGGGAGGGGGCGTTGGCAGTTATAGCAATCAGCCCCAGCATTTT.

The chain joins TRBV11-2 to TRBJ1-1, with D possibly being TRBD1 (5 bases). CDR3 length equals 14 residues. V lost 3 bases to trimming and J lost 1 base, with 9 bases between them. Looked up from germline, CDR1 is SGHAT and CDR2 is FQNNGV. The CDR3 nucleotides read TGTGCCAGCAGCTTGCAGGGAGCGAACACTGAAGCTTTCTTT. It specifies CASSLQGANTEAFF.